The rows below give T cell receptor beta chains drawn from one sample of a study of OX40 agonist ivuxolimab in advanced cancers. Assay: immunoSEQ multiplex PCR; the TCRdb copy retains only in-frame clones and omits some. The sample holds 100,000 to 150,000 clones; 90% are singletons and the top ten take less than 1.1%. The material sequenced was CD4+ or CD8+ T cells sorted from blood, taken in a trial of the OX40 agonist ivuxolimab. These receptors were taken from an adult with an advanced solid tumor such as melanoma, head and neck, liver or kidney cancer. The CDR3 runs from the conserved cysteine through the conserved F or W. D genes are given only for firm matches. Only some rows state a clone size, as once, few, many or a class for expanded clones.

cdr3_nt: TGTGCCAGCTCACCAACTAGCGGGGCCGAGCAGTTCTTC; cdr3_aa: CASSPTSGAEQFF; j_call: TRBJ2-1; v_call: TRBV18; d_call: TRBD2; clone_size: NA
cdr3_nt: TGTGCCAGCACGGTCGCTAGGGGCTCAACTAATGAAAAACTGTTTTTT; cdr3_aa: CASTVARGSTNEKLFF; j_call: TRBJ1-4; v_call: TRBV19; d_call: NA; clone_size: NA
cdr3_nt: TGTGCCAGCAGTTACTCGGGACTCGGGCATTGGGAGCAGTACTTC; cdr3_aa: CASSYSGLGHWEQYF; j_call: TRBJ2-7; v_call: TRBV6-5; d_call: NA; clone_size: few
cdr3_nt: TGTGCCAGCAGGCCACAGGCTCGGGGCACAGAGACCCAGTACTTC; cdr3_aa: CASRPQARGTETQYF; j_call: TRBJ2-5; v_call: TRBV28; d_call: NA; clone_size: NA
cdr3_nt: TGTGCCAGCAGTTTATCGTGGGTTTCCTCCTACGAGCAGTACTTC; cdr3_aa: CASSLSWVSSYEQYF; j_call: TRBJ2-7; v_call: TRBV27; d_call: NA; clone_size: NA
cdr3_nt: TGTGCCGGGGGGCTAGCGGGAGGCCGGACCGGGGAGCTGTTTTTT; cdr3_aa: CAGGLAGGRTGELFF; j_call: TRBJ2-2; v_call: TRBV2; d_call: TRBD2; clone_size: NA
cdr3_nt: TGTGCCAGCAGTTTGAGGACGGGAGAAAAACTGTTTTTT; cdr3_aa: CASSLRTGEKLFF; j_call: TRBJ1-4; v_call: TRBV28; d_call: NA; clone_size: NA
cdr3_nt: TGTGCCAGCAGCCTAGCTCGGGGAGTAGCGGGTGTCTACAATGAGCAGTTCTTC; cdr3_aa: CASSLARGVAGVYNEQFF; j_call: TRBJ2-1; v_call: TRBV11-2; d_call: TRBD2; clone_size: NA
cdr3_nt: TGTGCCAGCACGGTCCGGGGCTCTGGGGCCAACGTCCTGACTTTC; cdr3_aa: CASTVRGSGANVLTF; j_call: TRBJ2-6; v_call: TRBV27; d_call: NA; clone_size: NA
cdr3_nt: TGTGCCAGCAGCTCCCGGACAGGGAGCTCCTATAATTCACCCCTCCACTTT; cdr3_aa: CASSSRTGSSYNSPLHF; j_call: TRBJ1-6; v_call: TRBV13; d_call: TRBD1; clone_size: NA
cdr3_nt: TGTGCCAGCAGCCTAACTAGCGGGCAGGTTGGGGAGCAGTTCTTC; cdr3_aa: CASSLTSGQVGEQFF; j_call: TRBJ2-1; v_call: TRBV7-3; d_call: TRBD2; clone_size: NA
cdr3_nt: TGTGCCAGCAGTTTGGGGTGGAATCAGCCCCAGCATTTT; cdr3_aa: CASSLGWNQPQHF; j_call: TRBJ1-5; v_call: TRBV6-5; d_call: NA; clone_size: few
cdr3_nt: TGTGCCAGCAAGAAGCGGACAGATTATAACTATGGCTACACCTTC; cdr3_aa: CASKKRTDYNYGYTF; j_call: TRBJ1-2; v_call: TRBV27; d_call: NA; clone_size: NA
cdr3_nt: TGTGCCAGCAGTTGGAGACTAGCGGGAGGTCACAATGAGCAGTTCTTC; cdr3_aa: CASSWRLAGGHNEQFF; j_call: TRBJ2-1; v_call: TRBV6-6; d_call: TRBD2; clone_size: NA
cdr3_nt: TGTGCCAGCAGTTTATTAGGTAGCGGGAGCTACAATGAGCAGTTCTTC; cdr3_aa: CASSLLGSGSYNEQFF; j_call: TRBJ2-1; v_call: TRBV28; d_call: TRBD2; clone_size: NA
cdr3_nt: TGCGCCAGCAGCTTGGGGACAGGGAGTCCCTACGAGCAGTACTTC; cdr3_aa: CASSLGTGSPYEQYF; j_call: TRBJ2-7; v_call: TRBV5-1; d_call: TRBD1; clone_size: NA
cdr3_nt: TGTGCCAGCAGCACGGCCTCGGGAAACAATGAGCAGTTCTTC; cdr3_aa: CASSTASGNNEQFF; j_call: TRBJ2-1; v_call: TRBV28; d_call: NA; clone_size: NA
cdr3_nt: TGTGCCAGCAGTTTACAGGAGGGGGTGACTGAAGCTTTCTTT; cdr3_aa: CASSLQEGVTEAFF; j_call: TRBJ1-1; v_call: TRBV27; d_call: NA; clone_size: NA
cdr3_nt: TGTGCCAGCAGCTGGGGACTAGCGGGACCAAGCACAGATACGCAGTATTTT; cdr3_aa: CASSWGLAGPSTDTQYF; j_call: TRBJ2-3; v_call: TRBV5-6; d_call: TRBD2; clone_size: NA
cdr3_nt: TGTGCCAGCAAACTTGAGGGGCTCCCCACAGATACGCAGTATTTT; cdr3_aa: CASKLEGLPTDTQYF; j_call: TRBJ2-3; v_call: TRBV2; d_call: NA; clone_size: NA
cdr3_nt: TGTGCCAGCACCTCGGGCTCCCTGCCCTATGGCTACACCTTC; cdr3_aa: CASTSGSLPYGYTF; j_call: TRBJ1-2; v_call: TRBV28; d_call: NA; clone_size: NA
cdr3_nt: TGTGCCAGCAGCTTAGTCGGGGGGGACAGGGTGAACGAGCAGTACTTC; cdr3_aa: CASSLVGGDRVNEQYF; j_call: TRBJ2-7; v_call: TRBV11-2; d_call: NA; clone_size: NA
cdr3_nt: TGTGCCTGGAGCCGTACAGGCTACGAGCAGTACTTC; cdr3_aa: CAWSRTGYEQYF; j_call: TRBJ2-7; v_call: TRBV30; d_call: NA; clone_size: NA
cdr3_nt: TGTGCCAGCTCACCCCACAGGGGTTACGAGCAGTACTTC; cdr3_aa: CASSPHRGYEQYF; j_call: TRBJ2-7; v_call: TRBV18; d_call: TRBD1; clone_size: NA
cdr3_nt: TGTGCCAGCAGCATCAGGACTCTTTACTCTGGAAACACCATATATTTT; cdr3_aa: CASSIRTLYSGNTIYF; j_call: TRBJ1-3; v_call: TRBV5-6; d_call: NA; clone_size: NA
cdr3_nt: TGTGCCAGCACCCGGGACAGGGATAATTCACCCCTCCACTTT; cdr3_aa: CASTRDRDNSPLHF; j_call: TRBJ1-6; v_call: TRBV6-1; d_call: TRBD1; clone_size: NA
cdr3_nt: TGCAGCGTTGAAGCGCAGGGGGGAACTGAAGCTTTCTTT; cdr3_aa: CSVEAQGGTEAFF; j_call: TRBJ1-1; v_call: TRBV29-1; d_call: TRBD1; clone_size: NA
cdr3_nt: TGTGCCAGTAGTGGAGGGGCAGGGAACGCCTACGAGCAGTACTTC; cdr3_aa: CASSGGAGNAYEQYF; j_call: TRBJ2-7; v_call: TRBV19; d_call: NA; clone_size: NA
cdr3_nt: TGTGCCAGCAGCGGGGGGACCCCAGACACAGATACGCAGTATTTT; cdr3_aa: CASSGGTPDTDTQYF; j_call: TRBJ2-3; v_call: TRBV9; d_call: NA; clone_size: NA
cdr3_nt: TGCAGCTTACGACAGGGGACTAGCGGGAGGGCTCGGTACAATGAGCAGTTCTTC; cdr3_aa: CSLRQGTSGRARYNEQFF; j_call: TRBJ2-1; v_call: TRBV29-1; d_call: TRBD2; clone_size: NA
cdr3_nt: TGCGCCAGCAGCTTGGATCCGAAGGGGTCGACTGGGGAAAAACTGTTTTTT; cdr3_aa: CASSLDPKGSTGEKLFF; j_call: TRBJ1-4; v_call: TRBV5-1; d_call: NA; clone_size: NA
cdr3_nt: TGTGCCAGCAGCGTAGCTACAGTGGCCGGCTACGAGCAGTACTTC; cdr3_aa: CASSVATVAGYEQYF; j_call: TRBJ2-7; v_call: TRBV9; d_call: NA; clone_size: NA